The clone carrying this T cell receptor beta chain was seen only a few times. The length of the CDR3 is 18 residues. Germline V gene sequence: CDR1 MNHEY, CDR2 SMNVEV (reference sequence). V was cut by 3 bases and J by 1 base, with 22 bases left in between. The source of the sample is a study of blood T cell repertoires in COVID-19. About the research overall: The study drew acute and convalescent COVID-19 samples from the United States, Italy and Spain. Nucleic acid was either cDNA or gDNA, and it came from T cells, B-cell-depleted T cells, or PBMCs.

The repertoire was sequenced with immunoSEQ multiplex PCR; TCRdb's copy has only in-frame clones and lacks some. The sample records 170,000 or so clones, roughly four fifths being singletons. The specimen sequenced was peripheral blood. The TCR comes from a woman aged 70 to 79 with COVID-19, enrolled during active disease. The V and J genes are TRBV27 and TRBJ2-7; TRBD2 might be the D (6 bases). CDR3 nucleotide sequence: TGTGCCAGCAGTTTTGCAGGGAGTGGGAGGACGACTTCCTACGAGCAGTACTTC. Its protein is CASSFAGSGRTTSYEQYF.